Below, 12 T cell receptor beta chains from the same sample are listed, as sequenced in a study of OX40 agonist ivuxolimab in advanced cancers. Method: immunoSEQ multiplex PCR; TCRdb's copy keeps in-frame clones and lacks some. The sample lists 55,000 to 70,000 clones; 80% to 90% were seen once. Here the sequenced sample was CD4+ or CD8+ T cells sorted from blood, taken in a trial of the OX40 agonist ivuxolimab. The receptors originated from an adult with an advanced solid tumor such as melanoma, head and neck, liver or kidney cancer.

This sequence joins TRBV5-1 and TRBJ2-5; D might be TRBD1 or TRBD2, each matching 5 bases. Trimming removed 0 bases at V and 2 bases at J, with 14 bases between. Germline lookup yields CDR1 SGHRS and CDR2 YFSETQ. The CDR3 is 16 amino acids. DNA of the CDR3: TGCGCCAGCAGCTTGGGGTCGGGACGAGGACAAGAGACCCAGTACTTC. The encoded protein is CASSLGSGRGQETQYF.

This chain uses TRBV6-6 with TRBJ2-5; D is perhaps TRBD1 or TRBD2 (5 bases each). Trimming pared 6 bases from V and 2 bases from J, leaving 16 bases between. Germline lookup yields CDR1 MNHNY and CDR2 SVGAGI (reference sequence). The CDR3 runs 15 residues. CDR3 sequence (DNA): TGTGCCAGCAGGTCGAACCTCGGGACGCAAGAGACCCAGTACTTC. Its translation: CASRSNLGTQETQYF.

A few counts support this clone. The V call is TRBV5-6, the J call TRBJ1-6, with D possibly being TRBD1 (6 bases). The CDR3 is made up of 14 amino acids. CDR1 is SGHDT, CDR2 YYEEEE, per germline. V lost 3 bases and J lost 14, with 18 bases in between. The CDR3 spells CASSYLDRFPALHF. As DNA, the CDR3 is TGTGCCAGCAGCTATCTGGACAGATTCCCGGCCCTCCACTTT.

The rearrangement uses TRBV19 and TRBJ1-5, with unresolved D. CDR3 length: 13 amino acids. Trimming left V 5 bases short and J 9 bases short, with 14 bases between. From germline, CDR1 is LNHDA and CDR2 SQIVND (reference sequence). CDR3 sequence: CASSGHLVMPQHF. DNA for the CDR3: TGTGCCAGTAGTGGCCACTTAGTTATGCCCCAGCATTTT.

This chain links TRBV19 with TRBJ2-6; TRBD2 agrees at 7 bases. CDR3 size: 15 residues. The germline CDR1 and CDR2 sequences are LNHDA and SQIVND (reference sequence). Unmatched junction bases numbered 0, after V lost 3 bases and J lost 1 base. This chain's CDR3 is CASSMGGSGANVLTF. The CDR3 DNA follows: TGTGCCAGTAGTATGGGAGGGTCTGGGGCCAACGTCCTGACTTTC.

This chain links TRBV9 with TRBJ2-3, with TRBD2 identical over 11 bases. The CDR3 runs to 16 residues. CDR1 and CDR2 from the germline V gene are SGDLS and YYNGEE. The ends lost 2 bases at V and 4 bases at J; junction bases unmatched: 6. This CDR3 reads CASSVLGTSGPDTQYF. Here the CDR3 DNA reads TGTGCCAGCAGCGTCTTAGGGACTAGCGGACCAGATACGCAGTATTTT. Together with reference TRBV9 and TRBJ2-3, the CDR3 gives the full variable domain: DSGVTQTPKHLITATGQRVTLRCSPRSGDLSVYWYQQSLDQGLQFLIQYYNGEERAKGNILERFSAQQFPDLHSELNLSSLELGDSALYFCASSVLGTSGPDTQYFGPGTRLTVL.

The chain carries TRBV6-5 and TRBJ1-4, with 10 nucleotides matching TRBD1. The CDR3 contains 13 residues. Germline lookup yields CDR1 MNHEY and CDR2 SVGAGI. V was clipped by 6 bases and J by 6 bases; unmatched bases: 1. CDR3 in DNA: TGTGCCAGCAGAGGACAGGGGGATGAAAAACTGTTTTTT. Protein sequence: CASRGQGDEKLFF.

This clone was recorded once. This chain connects TRBV6-1 to TRBJ2-5, with D tentatively TRBD2 (6 bases). With 2 bases removed from V and 4 bases from J, the gap between germline ends came to 14 bases. This CDR3 region has 15 residues. Germline assignment: CDR1 MNHNS and CDR2 SASEGT. The CDR3: CASSETYGRGETQYF. Written as DNA, the CDR3 is TGTGCCAGCAGTGAAACTTACGGGAGAGGAGAGACCCAGTACTTC.

The chain is built from TRBV19 and TRBJ2-1; TRBD2 aligns across 14 bases. With 4 bases clipped from V and 8 bases from J, the junction kept 7 bases outside the gene matches. Germline V gives CDR1 LNHDA, CDR2 SQIVND (reference sequence). This CDR3 has 16 residues. The CDR3 loop reads CASSTRLAGGPDEQFF. CDR3 DNA sequence: TGTGCCAGTAGTACCCGACTAGCGGGAGGGCCCGATGAGCAGTTCTTC.

This clone turned up a few times. The chain recombines TRBV7-9 with TRBJ2-7; D is perhaps TRBD2 (6 bases). Per the germline V gene, CDR1 is SEHNR and CDR2 is FQNEAQ (reference sequence). The length of the CDR3 is 15 residues. Trimming cost V 5 bases and J 4 bases, with 18 bases left between them. The chain's CDR3 is CASSKGRGFVYEQYF. In DNA, the CDR3 is TGTGCCAGCAGCAAAGGCCGGGGGTTTGTTTACGAGCAGTACTTC.

The chain joins TRBV9 to TRBJ1-1, with D unresolved. V was clipped by 0 bases and J by 8 bases, with 5 bases between them. The CDR3 runs to 11 residues. Germline V gives CDR1 SGDLS, CDR2 YYNGEE. Here the CDR3 reads CASSVGVEAFF. The CDR3 DNA sequence: TGTGCCAGCAGCGTAGGAGTCGAAGCTTTCTTT.

V gene TRBV11-2 combines with J gene TRBJ2-3, with 9 bases identical to TRBD2. With V trimmed by 4 bases and J by 4 bases, 9 bases remained unmatched. The CDR3 totals 16 residues. CDR1 and CDR2 (germline): SGHAT, FQNNGV. Here the CDR3 DNA reads TGTGCCAGCAGCTCCCGGCGGGGGGGTATCTCAGATACGCAGTATTTT. Its protein is CASSSRRGGISDTQYF.